The sequence of this T cell receptor beta chain was determined in a study of OX40 agonist ivuxolimab in advanced cancers. Findings and limits, study-wide: Clonal expansion by week 6 occurred in CD4+ and CD8+ blood T cells (at 0.1 to 3.0 mg/kg).

This CDR3 is built from 17 residues. Deletions cut 1 base from V and 2 bases from J, with 14 bases between. The germline V gene has CDR1 LGHNA and CDR2 YNFKEQ. This clone appeared a single time. The antigen is undetermined. At cycle 4 day 1, cycle 7 day 1, and baseline, blood was sampled. Profiled with immunoSEQ multiplex PCR; TCRdb holds only in-frame clones, not every one. This repertoire shows some 70,000 clones, around 89% found once; its top ten account for 0.95% to 1.3%. The chain has TRBV4-2 and TRBJ2-2; D perhaps matches TRBD2 (6 bases). This sequence originates from an adult with an advanced solid tumor such as melanoma, head and neck, liver or kidney cancer. The sequencing here drew on CD4+ or CD8+ T cells sorted from blood, taken in a trial of the OX40 agonist ivuxolimab. CDR3 sequence: CASSQVFGGANTGELFF. In nucleotides, the CDR3 is TGTGCCAGCAGCCAAGTTTTTGGCGGGGCCAACACCGGGGAGCTGTTTTTT.